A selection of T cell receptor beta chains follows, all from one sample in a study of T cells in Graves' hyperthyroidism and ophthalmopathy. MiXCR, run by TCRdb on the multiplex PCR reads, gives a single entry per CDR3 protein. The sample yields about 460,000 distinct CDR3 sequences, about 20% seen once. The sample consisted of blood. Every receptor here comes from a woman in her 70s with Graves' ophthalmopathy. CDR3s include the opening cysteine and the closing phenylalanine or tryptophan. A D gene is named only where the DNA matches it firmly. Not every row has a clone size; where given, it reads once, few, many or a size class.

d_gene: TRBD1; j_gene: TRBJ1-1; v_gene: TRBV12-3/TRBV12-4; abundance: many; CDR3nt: TGTGCCAGCAGTTTAGCTGAGGGACAGGGGAACACTGAAGCTTTCTTT; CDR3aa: CASSLAEGQGNTEAFF
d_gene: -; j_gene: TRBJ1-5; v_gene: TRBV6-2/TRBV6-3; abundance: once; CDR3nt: TGTGCCAGCAGAGCCCATGGTGGTGGGCAGCCCCAGCATTTT; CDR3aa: CASRAHGGGQPQHF
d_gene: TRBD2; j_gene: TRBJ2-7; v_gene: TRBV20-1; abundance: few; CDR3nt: TGCAGTGCTAGGAAAACCGGGACTAGGGGGAACGAGCAGTACTTC; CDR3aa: CSARKTGTRGNEQYF
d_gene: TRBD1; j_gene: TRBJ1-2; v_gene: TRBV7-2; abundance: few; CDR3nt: TGTGCCAGCAGCCCCCGTCCCGGGACAGGGAAGGCCTTC; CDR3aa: CASSPRPGTGKAF
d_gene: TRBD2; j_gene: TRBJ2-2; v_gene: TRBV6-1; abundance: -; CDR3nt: TGTGCCAGCAGTCGGTTCGGGGAGGGGAACACCGGGGAGCTGTTTTTT; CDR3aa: CASSRFGEGNTGELFF
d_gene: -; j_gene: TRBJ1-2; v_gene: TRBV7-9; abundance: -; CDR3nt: TGTGCCAGCAGCTTACAAGGCCTGAGGAACTATGGCTACACCTTC; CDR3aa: CASSLQGLRNYGYTF
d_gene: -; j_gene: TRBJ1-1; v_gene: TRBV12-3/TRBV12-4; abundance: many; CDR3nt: TGTGCCAGCAGTTTAGAAGGGGTTACTGAAGCTTTCTTT; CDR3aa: CASSLEGVTEAFF
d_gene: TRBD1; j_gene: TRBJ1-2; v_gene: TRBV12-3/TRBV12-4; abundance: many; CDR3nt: TGTGCCAGCAGTAGGGGACAGAACTATGGCTACACCTTC; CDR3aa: CASSRGQNYGYTF
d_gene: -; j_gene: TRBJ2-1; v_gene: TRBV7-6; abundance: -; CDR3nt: TGTGCCAGCAGCTTAGCGACAGGGACTAGTTCCAATGAGCAGTTCTTC; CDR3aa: CASSLATGTSSNEQFF
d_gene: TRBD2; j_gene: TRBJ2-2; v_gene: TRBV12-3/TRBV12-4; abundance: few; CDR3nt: TGTGCCAGCAGTTTAGGATTAACTAGCGGGAACACCGGGGAGCTGTTTTTT; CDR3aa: CASSLGLTSGNTGELFF
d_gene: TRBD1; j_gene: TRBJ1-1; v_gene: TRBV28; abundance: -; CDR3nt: TGTGCCAGCAGCTGGGGACAGGGGGACACTGAAGCTTTCTTT; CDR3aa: CASSWGQGDTEAFF
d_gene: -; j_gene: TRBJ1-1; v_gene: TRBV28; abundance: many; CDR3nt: TGTGCCAGCAGCTCCCAGTTGAACACTGAAGCTTTCTTT; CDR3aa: CASSSQLNTEAFF
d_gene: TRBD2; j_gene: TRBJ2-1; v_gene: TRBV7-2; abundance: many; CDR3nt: TGTGCCAGCAGCTTTAGACCGGGACTAGCGGGAGGACACAATGAGCAGTTCTTC; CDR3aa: CASSFRPGLAGGHNEQFF
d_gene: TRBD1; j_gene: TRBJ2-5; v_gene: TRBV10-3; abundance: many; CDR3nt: TGTGCCATCAGACAGGGGAACGAGGAGACCCAGTACTTC; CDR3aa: CAIRQGNEETQYF
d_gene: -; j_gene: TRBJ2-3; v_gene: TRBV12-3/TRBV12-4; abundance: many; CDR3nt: TGTGCCAGCAGTCCGGCGGGATTGTTTACAGATACGCAGTATTTT; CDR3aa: CASSPAGLFTDTQYF
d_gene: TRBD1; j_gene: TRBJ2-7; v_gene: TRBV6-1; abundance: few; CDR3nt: TGTGCCAGCAGTTATGCAGGGGGAGAGCAGTACTTC; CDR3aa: CASSYAGGEQYF
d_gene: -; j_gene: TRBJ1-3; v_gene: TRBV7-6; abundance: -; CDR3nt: TGTGCCAGCAGCGGCCAAGGAAACACCATATATTTT; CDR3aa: CASSGQGNTIYF
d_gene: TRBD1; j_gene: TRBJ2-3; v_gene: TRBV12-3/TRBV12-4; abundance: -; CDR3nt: TGTGCCAGCAGTTTAGCGGGGCTCGGGACAGATAGCACAGATACGCAGTATTTT; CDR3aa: CASSLAGLGTDSTDTQYF
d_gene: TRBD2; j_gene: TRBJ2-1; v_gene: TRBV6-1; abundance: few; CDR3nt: TGTGCCAGCACCACGGGGACTAGGGTCAATGAGCAGTTCTTC; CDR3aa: CASTTGTRVNEQFF
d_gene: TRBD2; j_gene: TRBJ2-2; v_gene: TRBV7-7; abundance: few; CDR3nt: TGTGCTAGCAGCGGGACTCCGGGACTAGCGGAACTGAACACCGGGGAGCTGTTTTTT; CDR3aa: CASSGTPGLAELNTGELFF
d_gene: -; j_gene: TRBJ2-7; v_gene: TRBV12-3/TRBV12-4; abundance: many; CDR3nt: TGTGCCAGCAGCTCTACCACAGGGTACGAGCAGTACTTC; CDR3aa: CASSSTTGYEQYF
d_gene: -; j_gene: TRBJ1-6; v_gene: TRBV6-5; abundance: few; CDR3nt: TGTGCCAGCAGTTACTCTCTCTCCCTGGCGAGCTCCTATAATTCACCCCTCCACTTT; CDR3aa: CASSYSLSLASSYNSPLHF
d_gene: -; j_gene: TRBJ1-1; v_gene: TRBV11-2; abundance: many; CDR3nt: TGTGCCAGCAGCTTAGTGCTCGGGACGAACACTGAAGCTTTCTTT; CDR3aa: CASSLVLGTNTEAFF
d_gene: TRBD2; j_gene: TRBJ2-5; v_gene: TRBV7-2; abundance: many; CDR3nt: TGTGCCAGCAGCTTAGTTAGCGGGAACCAAGAGACCCAGTACTTC; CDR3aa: CASSLVSGNQETQYF
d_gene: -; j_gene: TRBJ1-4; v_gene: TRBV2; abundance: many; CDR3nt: TGTGCCAGCAGTTACGGAGAAAAACTGTTTTTT; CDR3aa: CASSYGEKLFF
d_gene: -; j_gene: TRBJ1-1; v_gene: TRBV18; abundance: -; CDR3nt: TGTGCCAGCGCCAGGGAGTTGGACACTGAAGCTTTCTTT; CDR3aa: CASARELDTEAFF
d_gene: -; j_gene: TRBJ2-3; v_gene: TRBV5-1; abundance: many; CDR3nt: TGCGCCAGCAGCTTGCAGAGCACAGATACGCAGTATTTT; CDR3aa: CASSLQSTDTQYF
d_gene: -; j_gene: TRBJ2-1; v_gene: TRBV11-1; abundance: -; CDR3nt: TGTGCCAGCAGCTTAGTCGGGATAAGGGATGAGCAGTTCTTC; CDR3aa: CASSLVGIRDEQFF
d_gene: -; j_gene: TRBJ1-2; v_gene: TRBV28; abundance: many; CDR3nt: TGTGCCAGCAGGGTCGACACCTCAGCTAACTATGGCTACACCTTC; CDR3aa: CASRVDTSANYGYTF
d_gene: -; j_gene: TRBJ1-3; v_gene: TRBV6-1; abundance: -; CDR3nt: TGTGCCAGCAGGACAGATGGAAACACCATATATTTT; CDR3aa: CASRTDGNTIYF
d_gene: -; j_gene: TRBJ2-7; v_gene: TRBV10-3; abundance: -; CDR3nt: TGTGCCATCAGTGAGTCAGGAGCCAAGGGGCGCGAGCAGTACTTC; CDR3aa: CAISESGAKGREQYF
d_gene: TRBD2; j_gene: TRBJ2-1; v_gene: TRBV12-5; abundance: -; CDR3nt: TGTACTAGTGGTTTCGGGACTAGCGGGAGATTCGGGCAGTTCTTC; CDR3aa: CTSGFGTSGRFGQFF
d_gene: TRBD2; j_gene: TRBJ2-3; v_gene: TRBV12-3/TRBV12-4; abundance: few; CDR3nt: TGTGCCAGCAGTTTAGGTAGCGGGAGTCCCACAGATACGCAGTATTTT; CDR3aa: CASSLGSGSPTDTQYF
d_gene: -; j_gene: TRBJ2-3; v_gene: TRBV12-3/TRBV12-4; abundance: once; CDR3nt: TGTGCCAGCAGGGCTATGACAGGCACGCAGTATTTT; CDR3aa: CASRAMTGTQYF
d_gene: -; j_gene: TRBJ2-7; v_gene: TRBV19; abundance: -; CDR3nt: TGTGCCAGTAGTATCGGACAGAGGACCTACGAGCAGTACTTC; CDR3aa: CASSIGQRTYEQYF
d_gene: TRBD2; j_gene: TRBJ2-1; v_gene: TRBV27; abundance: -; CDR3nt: TGTGCCAGCAGGATGTATAGCGGGAGGTACAATGAGCAGTTCTTC; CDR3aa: CASRMYSGRYNEQFF
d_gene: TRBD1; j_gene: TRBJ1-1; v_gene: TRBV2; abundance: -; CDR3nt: TGTGCCAGCAGGAGACAGGGGGAGGCTTTCTTT; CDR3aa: CASRRQGEAFF